These 12 T cell receptor beta chains were sequenced from one sample in a study of T cell repertoires in cytomegalovirus infection. What these receptors recognize is not known. In TCRdb, the reads were re-called with MiXCR into one record per CDR3 protein. The sample has 750,000 to 950,000 distinct CDR3 sequences, just under 30% seen once. The source material was cultured CD8+ T cells from PBMCs, sampled from culture after CMV antigen stimulation. These receptors were obtained from a human donor in good health (CMV status not recorded). Some clones in this sample may be carry-over from other donors' samples.

The table lists this clonotype with a few counts. The chain has TRBV24-1 and TRBJ2-5; TRBD2 matches at 8 bases. This CDR3 spans 14 amino acids. Losses at the gene ends were 1 base for V and 8 bases for J; bases not matched to a gene: 5. Germline assignment: CDR1 KGHDR and CDR2 SFDVKD. CDR3 region: CATSDLQAGETQYF. For the CDR3, the DNA is TGTGCCACCAGTGATTTACAAGCGGGGGAAACCCAGTACTTC.

The rearrangement joins TRBV7-3 to TRBJ2-6; D gene uncertain. The CDR3 is 14 amino acids. Germline loops: CDR1 SGHTA, CDR2 FQGTGA. V shed 2 bases and J shed 10 bases, with 12 bases lying between them. The CDR3 reads CASSLRSQDNVLTF. The DNA for the CDR3 is TGTGCCAGCAGCTTACGCTCCCAGGATAACGTCCTGACTTTC.

The J gene is TRBJ2-7, the V gene TRBV20-1; 11 bases match TRBD2. The V gene's germline CDR1 is DFQATT and CDR2 SNEGSKA (reference sequence). V gave up 5 bases and J gave up 2 bases; unmatched junction bases: 23. The CDR3 length is 20 residues. The CDR3 sequence: CSAPHGGPSGGISPPYEQYF. CDR3 nucleotides: TGCAGTGCTCCCCATGGGGGCCCTAGCGGGGGGATCTCACCCCCCTACGAGCAGTACTTC.

The V call is TRBV19, the J call TRBJ2-1; 9 positions agree with TRBD1. V dropped 2 bases and J dropped 5; count of bases not matched to a gene: 1. The CDR3 covers 14 residues. CDR1 and CDR2 from the germline V gene are LNHDA and SQIVND (reference sequence). Here the CDR3 DNA reads TGTGCCAGTAGTATACGGACAGGGGACAATGAGCAGTTCTTC. It is translated as CASSIRTGDNEQFF. The variable domain in full, completed from reference TRBV19 and TRBJ2-1, reads DGGITQSPKYLFRKEGQNVTLSCEQNLNHDAMYWYRQDPGQGLRLIYYSQIVNDFQKGDIAEGYSVSREKKESFPLTVTSAQKNPTAFYLCASSIRTGDNEQFFGPGTRLTVL.

J is TRBJ1-6 and V is TRBV20-1; weak D call: TRBD1 (5 bases). The CDR3 has 15 amino acids. Trimming removed 5 bases from V and 10 bases from J, with 21 bases in between. Germline V gives CDR1 DFQATT, CDR2 SNEGSKA (reference sequence). CDR3 in DNA: TGCAGTGCTTCCGGGACTTACCGCCAGGGATCACCCCTCCACTTT. Translated: CSASGTYRQGSPLHF.

The chain has TRBV11-3 and TRBJ2-1; TRBD1 might be the D (6 bases). V lost 5 bases and J lost 13, with 12 bases in between. The CDR3 has 11 residues. CDR1 and CDR2 from the germline V gene are SGHNT and YENEEA. The CDR3 sequence is CASSPRQAQFF. Here the CDR3 DNA reads TGTGCCAGCAGCCCAAGACAGGCCCAGTTCTTC. Drawing the rest from reference TRBV11-3 and TRBJ2-1, the complete variable domain is EAGVVQSPRYKIIEKKQPVAFWCNPISGHNTLYWYLQNLGQGPELLIRYENEEAVDDSQLPKDRFSAERLKGVDSTLKIQPAELGDSAVYLCASSPRQAQFFGPGTRLTVL.

This clonotype occurred a few times. The chain has TRBV6-5 and TRBJ1-2, with D perhaps TRBD1 (5 bases). The CDR3 spans 17 residues. V was clipped by 2 bases and J by 3 bases, with 19 bases between them. CDR1 and CDR2 from the germline V gene are MNHEY and SVGAGI. The CDR3 region is CASSYGLRGQLDYGYTF. CDR3 in DNA: TGTGCCAGCAGTTACGGGTTGCGGGGCCAATTAGACTATGGCTACACCTTC.

The V gene is TRBV7-6, the J gene TRBJ2-3, with TRBD2 as a possible D gene (6 bases). Trimming pared 7 bases from V and 5 bases from J, leaving 19 bases between. This CDR3 spans 15 amino acids. Germline assignment: CDR1 SGHVS and CDR2 FNYEAQ. The CDR3 is CASIRRRLERDTQYF. CDR3 nucleotides: TGTGCCAGCATCCGTCGAAGACTAGAGAGAGATACGCAGTATTTT.

This clonotype was recorded many times. The chain carries TRBV7-2 and TRBJ2-2; 7 bases fit TRBD1. Looked up from germline, CDR1 is SGHTA and CDR2 is FQGNSA. V trimming: 1 base; J trimming: 2 bases; junction bases outside the gene matches: 10. This CDR3 is 18 amino acids long. The CDR3 nucleotides read TGTGCCAGCAGCTTAGGACAGGGAGAGGGGTTTAACACCGGGGAGCTGTTTTTT. Translated: CASSLGQGEGFNTGELFF.

The CDR3 protein is CASSLRGQGRYNEQYF. The CDR3 nucleotides read TGTGCCAGCAGTTTAAGGGGGCAGGGGCGGTATAACGAGCAGTACTTC. The gene calls are TRBV12-3 or TRBV12-4 and TRBJ2-7, with TRBD1 matching 7 bases. The CDR3 is 16 residues long. V lost 2 bases to trimming and J lost 5 bases; unmatched junction nucleotides: 12.

This chain uses TRBV19 with TRBJ2-5, with D unresolved. CDR1 and CDR2 (germline): LNHDA, SQIVND (reference sequence). The CDR3 runs 15 residues. V was cut by 5 bases and J by 5 bases, with 18 bases left in between. CDR3 sequence reads: CASSPRLLPEETQYF. CDR3 coding DNA: TGTGCCAGTAGTCCAAGACTCCTTCCGGAGGAGACCCAGTACTTC.

The rearrangement uses TRBV7-6 and TRBJ2-7; no definite D call. V lost 8 bases, J lost 2 bases, and 16 bases lay in between. Per the germline V gene, CDR1 is SGHVS and CDR2 is FNYEAQ. This CDR3 region has 14 residues. The CDR3 nucleotides read TGTGCCAGCGGTCCGGATTGGAGTCCCTACGAGCAGTACGTC. This gives the protein CASGPDWSPYEQYV.